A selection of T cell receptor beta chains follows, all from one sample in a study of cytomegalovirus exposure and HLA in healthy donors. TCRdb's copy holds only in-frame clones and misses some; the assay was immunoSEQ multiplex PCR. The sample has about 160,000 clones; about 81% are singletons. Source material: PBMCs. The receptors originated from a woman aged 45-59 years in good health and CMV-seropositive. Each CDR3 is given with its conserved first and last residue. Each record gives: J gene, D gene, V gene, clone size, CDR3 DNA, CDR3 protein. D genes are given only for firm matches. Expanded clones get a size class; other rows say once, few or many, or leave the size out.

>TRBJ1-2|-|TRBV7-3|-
TGTGCCAGCAGCTTATCGGATGGGCCCAACTATGGCTACACCTTC
CASSLSDGPNYGYTF
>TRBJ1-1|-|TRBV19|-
TGTGCCAGTAGTATAGGGTCTGGGGAGGGGAACACTGAAGCTTTCTTT
CASSIGSGEGNTEAFF
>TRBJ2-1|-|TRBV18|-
TGTGCCAGCTCACCTGGCCCTCCTGAGCAGTTCTTC
CASSPGPPEQFF
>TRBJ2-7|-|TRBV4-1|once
TGCGCCAGCAGCCTCGGGGGTTCCTACGAGCAGTACTTC
CASSLGGSYEQYF
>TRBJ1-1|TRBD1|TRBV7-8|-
TGTGCCAGCAGCGCCGGGACAGGGATAAGCCGGCCTGAAGCTTTCTTT
CASSAGTGISRPEAFF
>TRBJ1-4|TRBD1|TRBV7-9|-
TGTGCCAGCAGCTTACCAGACAGGGGTGAAAAACTGTTTTTT
CASSLPDRGEKLFF
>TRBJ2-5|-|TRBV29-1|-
TGCAGCGTTGAGTGCAGAACGTACCAAGAGACCCAGTACTTC
CSVECRTYQETQYF
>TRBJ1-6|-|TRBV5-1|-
TGCGCCAGCAGCTTGGGAGGTCAATCTTTACCCCTCCACTTT
CASSLGGQSLPLHF
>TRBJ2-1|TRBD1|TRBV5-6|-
TGTGCCAGCAGGTTAGGACAGGGCAATGAGCAGTTCTTC
CASRLGQGNEQFF
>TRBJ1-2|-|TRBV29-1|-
TGCAGCTTCGGAGACGGCTACTACGGCTACACCTTC
CSFGDGYYGYTF
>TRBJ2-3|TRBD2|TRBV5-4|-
TGTGCCAGCAGTGATAAACTAGCGGGGGATACGCAGTATTTT
CASSDKLAGDTQYF
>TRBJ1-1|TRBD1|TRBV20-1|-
TGCAGGGTGGACAGGGGACCTGAAGCTTTCTTT
CRVDRGPEAFF
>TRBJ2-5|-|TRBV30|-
TGTGCCTGGAGTGTTAGGAGACAGACCCAAGAGACCCAGTACTTC
CAWSVRRQTQETQYF
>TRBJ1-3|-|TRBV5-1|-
TGCGCCAGCAGCTTGGCCGGTGGAAACACCATATATTTT
CASSLAGGNTIYF
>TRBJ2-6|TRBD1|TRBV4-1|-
TGCGCCAGCAGCCGAATACCGACAGGGTTCGGCTCTGGGGCCAACGTCCTGACTTTC
CASSRIPTGFGSGANVLTF
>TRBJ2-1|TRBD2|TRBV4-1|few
TGCGCCAGCAGCCAAGATAACGCGGGGGGGTTTTACAATGAGCAGTTCTTC
CASSQDNAGGFYNEQFF
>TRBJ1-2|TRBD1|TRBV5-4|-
TGTGCCAGCAGCTTATCAGGGGGTGGCTATGGCTACACCTTC
CASSLSGGGYGYTF
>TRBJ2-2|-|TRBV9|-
TGTGCCAGCAGGGGGCGCGCCGGGGAGCTGTTTTTT
CASRGRAGELFF
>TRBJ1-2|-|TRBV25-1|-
TGTGCCAGCAGTCAAAGCCGGGACACAGTAAGGCGTGGCTACACCTTC
CASSQSRDTVRRGYTF
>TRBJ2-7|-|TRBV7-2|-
TGTGCCAGCAGCTTAGCGGTGCGGGCCGAGCAGTACTTC
CASSLAVRAEQYF
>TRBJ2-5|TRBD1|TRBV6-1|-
TGTGCGGTTAGACAGGGGGGGGAGACCCAGTACTTC
CAVRQGGETQYF
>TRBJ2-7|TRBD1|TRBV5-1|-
TGCGCCAGCAGCCCGAAGGGACAGGGAGCCTACGAGCAGTACTTC
CASSPKGQGAYEQYF
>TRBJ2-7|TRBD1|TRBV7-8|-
TGTGCCAGCAGCCCCGAGGACAGGGACCACGAGCAGTACTTC
CASSPEDRDHEQYF
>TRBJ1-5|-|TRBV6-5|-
TGTGCCAGCAGCTCCCGGTCCAATCAGCCCCAGCATTTT
CASSSRSNQPQHF
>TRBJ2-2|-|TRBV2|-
TGTGCCAGCAGTGAAGATGCGACCGGGGAGCTGTTTTTT
CASSEDATGELFF
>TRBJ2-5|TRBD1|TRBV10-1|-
TGCGCCAGCAGTGAGGGACAGGGGGCGCGGGAGACCCAGTACTTC
CASSEGQGARETQYF
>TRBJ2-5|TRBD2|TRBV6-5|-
TGTGCCAGCAGGCAGACAGCGGGGGGCGCAGAGACCCAGTACTTC
CASRQTAGGAETQYF
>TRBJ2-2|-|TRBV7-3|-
TGTGCCAGCAGCTTTCTTACCCGGGACACACCCGGGGAGCTGTTTTTT
CASSFLTRDTPGELFF
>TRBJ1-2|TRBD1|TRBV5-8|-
TGTGCCAGCAGCCCCCCAGGGGGCCGTGGCTACACCTTC
CASSPPGGRGYTF
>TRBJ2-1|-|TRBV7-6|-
TGTGCCAGCAGCAAGACTAGCTACAATGAGCAGTTCTTC
CASSKTSYNEQFF